This is a list of T cell receptor beta chains from one sample in a study of blood T cell repertoires in COVID-19. Data came from immunoSEQ multiplex PCR; TCRdb stores just in-frame clones and leaves some out. Among a few hundred thousand clones listed, 90% were seen once. The sample taken for sequencing was peripheral blood. The receptor source for this set is a woman in her twenties or thirties with COVID-19, enrolled during active disease. Each CDR3 is given with its conserved first and last residue. A D gene is named only where the DNA matches it firmly. The size field is filled for only some rows; it gives once, few, many or a size class.

TRBV5-4,TRBJ2-1,-,-,CASSSTGYNNEQFF,TGTGCCAGCAGCTCAACAGGGTACAACAATGAGCAGTTCTTC
TRBV14,TRBJ2-7,TRBD2,-,CASSPRSRASGSYEQYF,TGTGCCAGCAGCCCAAGAAGTCGGGCTAGCGGTTCCTACGAGCAGTACTTC
TRBV5-1,TRBJ1-5,-,-,CASSPSGGNQPQHF,TGCGCCAGCAGCCCCTCCGGTGGCAATCAGCCCCAGCATTTT
TRBV24-1,TRBJ1-2,-,once,CATSDPVREDGYTF,TGTGCCACCAGTGACCCTGTCAGGGAGGACGGCTACACCTTC
TRBV5-1,TRBJ1-5,-,few,CASSLDGPGNQPQHF,TGCGCCAGCAGCTTGGATGGGCCGGGCAATCAGCCCCAGCATTTT
TRBV2,TRBJ2-5,-,-,CASTRDAIGTQYF,TGTGCCAGCACGCGGGACGCTATAGGGACCCAGTACTTC
TRBV7-2,TRBJ2-7,-,-,CASSLGALAYEQYF,TGTGCCAGCAGCTTAGGGGCGCTTGCCTACGAGCAGTACTTC
TRBV9,TRBJ2-7,-,-,CASSVAASSLYEQYF,TGTGCCAGCAGCGTAGCGGCTAGCAGCCTCTACGAGCAGTACTTC
TRBV10-3,TRBJ1-2,-,-,CAISESVRGYGYTF,TGTGCCATCAGTGAGTCGGTCAGGGGCTATGGCTACACCTTC
TRBV28,TRBJ2-7,TRBD1,once,CASISPGQGGGEQYF,TGTGCCAGCATCTCCCCGGGACAGGGGGGAGGCGAGCAGTACTTC
TRBV6-6,TRBJ2-7,TRBD1,-,CASSYIGTGIYEQYF,TGTGCCAGCAGTTATATAGGGACAGGGATTTACGAGCAGTACTTC
TRBV19,TRBJ1-1,TRBD1,-,CASSIGTENTEAFF,TGTGCCAGTAGTATCGGGACAGAGAACACTGAAGCTTTCTTT
TRBV6-6,TRBJ2-4,-,-,CASLEAGAKNIQYF,TGTGCCAGCCTGGAAGCGGGAGCCAAAAACATTCAGTACTTC
TRBV5-1,TRBJ1-2,TRBD1,-,CASSDGTGNYGYTF,TGCGCCAGCAGCGACGGGACAGGGAACTATGGCTACACCTTC
TRBV20-1,TRBJ1-5,-,-,CSASKLTFNQPQHF,TGCAGTGCTAGTAAGTTGACATTCAATCAGCCCCAGCATTTT
TRBV5-1,TRBJ2-7,TRBD2,once,CASSLDAGASYEQYF,TGCGCCAGCAGCTTGGACGCGGGAGCCTCTTACGAGCAGTACTTC
TRBV5-1,TRBJ2-7,TRBD2,-,CASSVGTSGSSYEQYF,TGCGCCAGCAGCGTAGGGACTAGCGGGAGCTCCTACGAGCAGTACTTC
TRBV5-1,TRBJ1-1,TRBD1,once,CASSPGTGDTEAFF,TGCGCCAGCAGCCCTGGGACAGGGGATACTGAAGCTTTCTTT
TRBV6-5,TRBJ2-1,TRBD2,-,CASTAAGETAEQFF,TGTGCCAGCACAGCTGCGGGAGAGACGGCTGAGCAGTTCTTC
TRBV2,TRBJ1-1,-,-,CASSVPRGGISNTEAFF,TGTGCCAGCAGTGTCCCTCGGGGGGGTATCTCGAACACTGAAGCTTTCTTT